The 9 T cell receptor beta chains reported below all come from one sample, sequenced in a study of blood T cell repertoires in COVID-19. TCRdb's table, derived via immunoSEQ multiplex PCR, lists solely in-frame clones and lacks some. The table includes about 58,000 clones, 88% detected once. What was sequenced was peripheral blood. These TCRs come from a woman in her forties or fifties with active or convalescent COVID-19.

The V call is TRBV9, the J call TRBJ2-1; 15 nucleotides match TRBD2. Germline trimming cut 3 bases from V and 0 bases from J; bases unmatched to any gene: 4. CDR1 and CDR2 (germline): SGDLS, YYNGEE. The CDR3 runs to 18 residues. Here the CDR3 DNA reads TGTGCCAGCAGCGGGACTAGCGGGAGGGCGAGCTCCTACAATGAGCAGTTCTTC. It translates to CASSGTSGRASSYNEQFF.

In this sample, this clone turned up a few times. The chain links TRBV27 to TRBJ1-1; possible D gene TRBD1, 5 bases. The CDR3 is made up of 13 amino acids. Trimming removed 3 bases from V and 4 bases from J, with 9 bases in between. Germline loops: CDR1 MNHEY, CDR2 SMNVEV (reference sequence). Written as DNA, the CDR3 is TGTGCCAGCAGTTTTCTGGGGGGCACTGAAGCTTTCTTT. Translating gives CASSFLGGTEAFF.

In DNA, the CDR3 is TGTGCCAGCAGCCCCAGGACAGGGACGGGCGAAGCAGATACGCAGTATTTT. Protein: CASSPRTGTGEADTQYF. The chain uses TRBV3-1 (or the pseudogene TRBV3-2) and TRBJ2-3; 8 positions agree with TRBD1. The CDR3 runs to 17 residues. Germline CDR1 and CDR2: LGHDT and YNNKEL (reference sequence). Trimming at V came to 4 bases and at J to 4 bases, leaving 13 bases not matched to a gene.

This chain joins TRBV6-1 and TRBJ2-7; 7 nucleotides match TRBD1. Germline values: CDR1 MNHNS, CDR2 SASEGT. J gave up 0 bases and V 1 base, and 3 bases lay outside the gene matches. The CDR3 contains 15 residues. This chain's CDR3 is CASSEGQGSSYEQYF. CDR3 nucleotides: TGTGCCAGCAGTGAAGGACAGGGAAGCTCCTACGAGCAGTACTTC.

CDR3 DNA: TGTGCCAGCAGTTTGATGAGAGAAGTCGCTGAAGCTTTCTTT. This gives the protein CASSLMREVAEAFF. The J gene is TRBJ1-1, the V gene TRBV28; unclear D gene. This CDR3 contains 14 residues. Between the trimmed V and J ends, which lost 3 bases and 6 bases, there was a span of 14 bases. CDR1 is MDHEN and CDR2 is SYDVKM in the germline V gene.

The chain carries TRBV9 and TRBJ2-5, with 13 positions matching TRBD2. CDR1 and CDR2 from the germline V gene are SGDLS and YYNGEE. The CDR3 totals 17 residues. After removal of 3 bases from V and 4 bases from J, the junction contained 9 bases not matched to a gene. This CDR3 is CASSGRTSGSVAETQYF. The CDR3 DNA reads TGTGCCAGCAGCGGACGGACTAGCGGGAGTGTCGCAGAGACCCAGTACTTC.

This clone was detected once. This CDR3 is CASSLGLAGANTGELFF. CDR3 in DNA: TGTGCCAGCAGCTTAGGCCTAGCGGGAGCGAACACCGGGGAGCTGTTTTTT. The V gene is TRBV13, the J gene TRBJ2-2; 10 nucleotides agree with TRBD2. The CDR3 covers 17 residues. V shed 0 bases and J 0 bases; nucleotides not matched to a gene: 1. CDR1 is PRHDT and CDR2 is FYEKMQ in the germline V gene (reference sequence). Drawing the rest from reference TRBV13 and TRBJ2-2, the complete variable domain is AAGVIQSPRHLIKEKRETATLKCYPIPRHDTVYWYQQGPGQDPQFLISFYEKMQSDKGSIPDRFSAQQFSDYHSELNMSSLELGDSALYFCASSLGLAGANTGELFFGEGSRLTVL.

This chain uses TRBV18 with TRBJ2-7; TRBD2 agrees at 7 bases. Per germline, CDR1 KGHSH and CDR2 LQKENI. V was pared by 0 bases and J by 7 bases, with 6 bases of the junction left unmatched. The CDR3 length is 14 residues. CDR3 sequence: CASSPPGLKEEQYF. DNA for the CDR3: TGTGCCAGCTCACCACCGGGACTAAAGGAGGAGCAGTACTTC.

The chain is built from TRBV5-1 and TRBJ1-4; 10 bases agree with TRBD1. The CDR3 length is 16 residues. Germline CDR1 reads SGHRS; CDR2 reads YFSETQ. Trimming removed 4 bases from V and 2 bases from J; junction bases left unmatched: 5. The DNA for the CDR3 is TGCGCCAGCAGCAGGACAGGGGGTGGGACTAATGAAAAACTGTTTTTT. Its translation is CASSRTGGGTNEKLFF.